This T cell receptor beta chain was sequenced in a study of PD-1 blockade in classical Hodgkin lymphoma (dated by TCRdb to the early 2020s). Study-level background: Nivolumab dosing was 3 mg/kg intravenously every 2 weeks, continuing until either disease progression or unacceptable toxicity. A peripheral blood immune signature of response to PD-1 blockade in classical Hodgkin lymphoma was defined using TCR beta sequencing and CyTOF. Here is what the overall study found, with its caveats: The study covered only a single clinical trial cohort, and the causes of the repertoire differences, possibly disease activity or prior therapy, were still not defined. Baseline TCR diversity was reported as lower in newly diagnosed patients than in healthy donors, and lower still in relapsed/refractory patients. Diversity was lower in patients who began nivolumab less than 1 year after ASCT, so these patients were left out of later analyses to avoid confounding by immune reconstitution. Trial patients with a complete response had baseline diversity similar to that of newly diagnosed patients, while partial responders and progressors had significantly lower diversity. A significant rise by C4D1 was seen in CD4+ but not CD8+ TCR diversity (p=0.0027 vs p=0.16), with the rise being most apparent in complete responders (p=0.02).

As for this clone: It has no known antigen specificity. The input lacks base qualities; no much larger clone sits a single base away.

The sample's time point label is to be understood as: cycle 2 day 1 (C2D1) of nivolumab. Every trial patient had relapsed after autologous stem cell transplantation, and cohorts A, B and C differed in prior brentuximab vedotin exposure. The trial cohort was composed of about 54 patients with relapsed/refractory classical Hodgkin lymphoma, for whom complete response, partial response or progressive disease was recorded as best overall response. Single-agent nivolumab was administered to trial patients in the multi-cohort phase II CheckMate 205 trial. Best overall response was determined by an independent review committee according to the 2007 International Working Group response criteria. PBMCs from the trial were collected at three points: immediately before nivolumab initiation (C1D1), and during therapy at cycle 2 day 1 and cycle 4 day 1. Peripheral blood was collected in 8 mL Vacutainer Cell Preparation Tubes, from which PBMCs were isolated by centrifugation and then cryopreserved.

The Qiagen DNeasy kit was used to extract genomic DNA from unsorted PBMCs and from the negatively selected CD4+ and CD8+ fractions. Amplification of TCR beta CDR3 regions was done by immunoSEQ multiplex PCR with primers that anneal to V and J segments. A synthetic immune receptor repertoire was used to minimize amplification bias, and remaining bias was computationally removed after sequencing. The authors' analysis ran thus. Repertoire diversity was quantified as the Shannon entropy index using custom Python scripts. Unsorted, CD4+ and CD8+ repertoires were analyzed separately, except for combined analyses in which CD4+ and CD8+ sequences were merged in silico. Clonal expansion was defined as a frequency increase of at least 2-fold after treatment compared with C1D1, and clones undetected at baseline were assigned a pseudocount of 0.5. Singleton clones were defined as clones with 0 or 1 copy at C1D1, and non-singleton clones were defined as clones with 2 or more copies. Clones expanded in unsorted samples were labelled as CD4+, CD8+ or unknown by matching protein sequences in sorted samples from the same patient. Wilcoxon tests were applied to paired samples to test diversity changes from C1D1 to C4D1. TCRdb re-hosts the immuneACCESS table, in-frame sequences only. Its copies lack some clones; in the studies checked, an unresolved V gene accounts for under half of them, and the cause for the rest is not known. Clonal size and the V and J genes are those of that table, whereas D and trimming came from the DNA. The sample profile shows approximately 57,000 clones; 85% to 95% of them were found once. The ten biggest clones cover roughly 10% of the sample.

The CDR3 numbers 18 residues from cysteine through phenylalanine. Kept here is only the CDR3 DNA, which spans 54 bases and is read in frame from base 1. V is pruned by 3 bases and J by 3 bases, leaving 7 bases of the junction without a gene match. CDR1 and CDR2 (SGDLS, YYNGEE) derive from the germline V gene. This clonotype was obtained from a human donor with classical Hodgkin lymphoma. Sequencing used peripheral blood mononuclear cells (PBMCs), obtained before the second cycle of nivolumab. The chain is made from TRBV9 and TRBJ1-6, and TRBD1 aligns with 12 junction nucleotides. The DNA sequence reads TGTGCCAGCAGCGATGGGGACAGGGGGCCGTACTATAATTCACCCCTCCACTTT. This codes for CASSDGDRGPYYNSPLHF.